These 25 T cell receptor beta chains originate from one sample sequenced in a study of early T cells in non-severe SARS-CoV-2 infection. TCRdb recomputed calls from the 5' RACE reads with MiXCR, one row per CDR3 protein. The sample lists some 58,000 distinct CDR3 sequences; over 10% were seen once. Sequenced input: whole blood. Every receptor here comes from an adult who was a healthcare worker with PCR-confirmed SARS-CoV-2 infection or an uninfected control (not recorded which).

This CDR3 is CASSYRAGGDYGYTF. CDR3 coding DNA: TGTGCCAGCAGTTACCGGGCAGGGGGCGACTATGGCTACACCTTC. J is TRBJ1-2 and V is TRBV6-2 or TRBV6-3; 8 positions match TRBD1. With 2 bases clipped from V and 3 bases from J, the junction kept 5 bases outside the gene matches. Germline V gene sequence: CDR1 MNHEY, CDR2 SVGEGT. The CDR3 contains 15 residues.

The chain employs TRBV6-4 and TRBJ1-1; tentatively, D is TRBD1 (6 bases). The CDR3 contains 15 residues. V gave up 0 bases and J gave up 1 base, with 9 bases separating them. Germline lookup yields CDR1 MRHNA and CDR2 SNTAGT. The CDR3 DNA sequence: TGTGCCAGCAGTGACTCCCGAGGGGGGAACACTGAAGCTTTCTTT. It is translated as CASSDSRGGNTEAFF.

The sample holds many counts of this clonotype. V gene TRBV6-1 combines with J gene TRBJ2-7, with D perhaps matching TRBD2 (5 bases). The CDR3 has 15 residues. CDR1 and CDR2 from the germline V gene are MNHNS and SASEGT. The V and J ends lost 8 bases and 4 bases respectively, with 21 bases between them. CDR3 amino acids: CASRPTLSGVYEQYF. The CDR3 region has the DNA TGTGCCAGCCGCCCGACCCTTTCCGGGGTTTACGAGCAGTACTTC.

This clonotype occurred a few times. This sequence joins TRBV7-6 and TRBJ2-7; D gene ambiguous. Germline CDR1 and CDR2: SGHVS and FNYEAQ. This CDR3 has 14 amino acids. The germline V and J ends were trimmed by 4 bases and 6 bases, with 16 bases remaining between them. The CDR3 here is CASSSLTNIGEQYF. CDR3 nucleotide sequence: TGTGCCAGCAGCTCCTTGACGAATATTGGCGAGCAGTACTTC.

The genes are TRBV29-1 and TRBJ2-3; D is possibly TRBD1 (5 bases). The CDR3 is 10 residues long. Trimming removed 7 bases from V and 6 bases from J, with 8 bases in between. Germline CDR1 SQVTM, CDR2 ANQGSEA. CDR3 nucleotide sequence: TGCAGCGGGGGCGACGATACGCAGTATTTT. Translated: CSGGDDTQYF.

This clonotype was seen many times. The DNA for the CDR3 is TGTGCCAGCAGCTTGACCTGGACAGGGGGAGGCAATCAGCCCCAGCATTTT. Its translation is CASSLTWTGGGNQPQHF. V and J are TRBV5-5 and TRBJ1-5, with 10 positions matching TRBD1. Germline loops: CDR1 SGHKS, CDR2 YYEKEE (reference sequence). The CDR3 extends over 17 amino acids. The J segment lost 2 bases and the V segment lost 1 base, leaving 6 bases of the junction unmatched.

This clonotype was recorded at least ten times. The rearrangement uses TRBV7-2 and TRBJ2-7, with D unresolved. With 5 bases removed from V and 2 bases from J, the gap between germline ends came to 10 bases. The CDR3 has 13 residues. Germline CDR1 reads SGHTA; CDR2 reads FQGNSA. CDR3 amino acids: CASSPTVAYEQYF. The CDR3 DNA reads TGTGCCAGCAGCCCAACGGTGGCCTACGAGCAGTACTTC.

In its sample, this clonotype was seen a few times. This chain joins TRBV6-5 and TRBJ2-5; tentative D call: TRBD1 (6 bases). Deletions cut 6 bases from V and 5 bases from J, with 13 bases between. The CDR3 runs to 13 residues. Germline-derived CDR1 and CDR2 are MNHEY and SVGAGI. The CDR3 here is CASRQGTRETQYF. CDR3 bases: TGTGCCAGCAGGCAGGGGACCCGTGAGACCCAGTACTTC.

This chain uses TRBV27 with TRBJ2-7; 11 positions match TRBD1. V shed 6 bases and J 7 bases; nucleotides not matched to a gene: 8. The CDR3 covers 14 residues. Germline V gene lookup returns CDR1 MNHEY and CDR2 SMNVEV (reference sequence). CDR3 sequence (DNA): TGTGCCAGCAGCTGGCGGGACAGGGGGAGTGAGCAGTACTTC. Translation gives CASSWRDRGSEQYF.

This clonotype was seen a few times. The chain combines TRBV5-1 with TRBJ2-7; TRBD2 is a possible D gene (5 bases). Between the trimmed V and J ends, which lost 1 base and 12 bases, there was a span of 14 bases. Germline V CDR1 and CDR2: SGHRS, YFSETQ. This CDR3 spans 12 amino acids. The CDR3 protein is CASSLISGSWYF. CDR3 coding DNA: TGCGCCAGCAGCTTGATTTCGGGAAGCTGGTACTTC.

This clonotype was seen just once. V usage is TRBV9 and J usage is TRBJ2-3; D possibly corresponds to TRBD2 (6 bases). The CDR3 spans 14 residues. The V end was cut by 2 bases, the J end by 2 bases, with 9 bases between. The germline gives CDR1 SGDLS, CDR2 YYNGEE. This CDR3 is CASSVAGYTDTQYF. The CDR3 nucleotides are TGTGCCAGCAGCGTCGCGGGGTACACAGATACGCAGTATTTT.

This chain connects TRBV29-1 to TRBJ2-6; D ambiguous. This CDR3 is built from 13 residues. Trimming removed 6 bases at V and 0 bases at J, with 6 bases between. The V gene's germline CDR1 is SQVTM and CDR2 ANQGSEA. The CDR3 sequence: CSVAVSGANVLTF. The CDR3 DNA reads TGCAGCGTGGCTGTCTCTGGGGCCAACGTCCTGACTTTC.

The V gene is TRBV20-1, the J gene TRBJ2-7; the D gene is possibly TRBD2 (7 bases). Germline V gives CDR1 DFQATT, CDR2 SNEGSKA (reference sequence). V was shortened by 3 bases and J by 2 bases, with 8 bases between the two germline ends. This CDR3 has 12 amino acids. The CDR3 loop is CSASGGPYEQYF. The CDR3 DNA reads TGCAGTGCTAGCGGGGGGCCCTACGAGCAGTACTTC.

This clonotype came up a few times. The CDR3 here is CSVEGTASYNEQFF. CDR3 in DNA: TGCAGCGTTGAAGGGACAGCTTCCTACAATGAGCAGTTCTTC. The V and J genes are TRBV29-1 and TRBJ2-1; weak D call: TRBD1 (6 bases). This CDR3 comprises 14 residues. The germline CDR1 and CDR2 sequences are SQVTM and ANQGSEA. V was trimmed by 1 base and J by 1 base, leaving 8 bases between them.

This clonotype has just a few counts. V is TRBV15 and J is TRBJ2-3; D unresolved. Germline CDR1 LNHNV, CDR2 YYDKDF (reference sequence). CDR3 length: 14 residues. V lost 3 bases and J lost 0, with 7 bases in between. CDR3 in amino acids: CATSSVGSTDTQYF. CDR3 in DNA: TGTGCCACCAGCAGCGTCGGTAGCACAGATACGCAGTATTTT.

This rearrangement joins TRBV6-1 to TRBJ2-2, with D perhaps being TRBD1 or TRBD2 (5 bases each). This CDR3 region has 16 residues. V lost 1 base and J 9 bases, leaving 18 bases between the germline ends. Germline V gives CDR1 MNHNS, CDR2 SASEGT. CDR3 bases: TGTGCCAGCAGTGAAGGGGACGGGGACCCACCCCGGGAGCTGTTTTTT. The encoded protein is CASSEGDGDPPRELFF.

V and J are TRBV6-2 or TRBV6-3 and TRBJ2-7; weak D call: TRBD1 (6 bases). V gave up 6 bases and J gave up 3 bases, with 12 bases separating them. The CDR3 spans 13 residues. CDR1 is MNHEY, CDR2 SVGEGT, per germline. The CDR3 region has the DNA TGTGCCAGCAGGCCCCGGGACATCTACGAGCAGTACTTC. Amino acid sequence: CASRPRDIYEQYF.

The chain combines TRBV10-3 with TRBJ2-3, with D uncertain. Deletions cut 4 bases from V and 4 bases from J, with 6 bases between. The CDR3 length is 12 residues. Germline CDR1 reads ENHRY; CDR2 reads SYGVKD. CDR3: CAISARADTQYF. The CDR3, as DNA: TGTGCCATCAGTGCTAGGGCAGATACGCAGTATTTT.

In its sample, this clonotype was seen a few times. The CDR3 DNA sequence: TGTGCCAGCAGCGGGAAGACAGGGAGGCGAACTGAAGCTTTCTTT. Protein sequence: CASSGKTGRRTEAFF. This chain connects TRBV7-9 to TRBJ1-1, with 7 nucleotides matching TRBD1. CDR3 length: 15 residues. V was pared by 5 bases and J by 5 bases, with 11 bases of the junction left unmatched. Germline loops: CDR1 SEHNR, CDR2 FQNEAQ (reference sequence).

Details on this clonotype: Since a much larger clone is just one base distant, this may be a read error. The V call is TRBV20-1, the J call TRBJ2-4; unclear D gene. Trimming took 5 bases from V and 0 from J, leaving 23 bases between them. Germline CDR1 DFQATT, CDR2 SNEGSKA (reference sequence). The CDR3 has 18 amino acids. Here the CDR3 reads CSAYYLPRTDLAKNIQYF. The CDR3, as DNA: TGCAGTGCTTATTACTTGCCCAGGACGGATCTAGCCAAAAACATTCAGTACTTC.

This sequence joins TRBV20-1 and TRBJ2-5; 12 bases map to TRBD2. There are 16 residues in the CDR3. Trimming removed 4 bases from V and 7 bases from J; junction bases left unmatched: 13. Germline V lookup: CDR1 DFQATT, CDR2 SNEGSKA (reference sequence). This CDR3 reads CSAIPASGGADGTQYF. The CDR3 DNA follows: TGCAGTGCTATTCCGGCTAGCGGGGGGGCCGATGGGACCCAGTACTTC.

J is TRBJ2-1 and V is TRBV19, with 8 bases matching TRBD1. Trimming cost V 7 bases and J 4 bases; bases outside gene matches: 15. Per the germline V gene, CDR1 is LNHDA and CDR2 is SQIVND (reference sequence). The CDR3 consists of 17 residues. The CDR3 loop reads CASKALNRGSLYNEQFF. CDR3 nucleotides: TGTGCCAGTAAAGCCCTAAACAGGGGGTCGCTTTACAATGAGCAGTTCTTC.

V and J are TRBV7-9 and TRBJ2-3, with 8 bases identical to TRBD1. Germline loops: CDR1 SEHNR, CDR2 FQNEAQ (reference sequence). This CDR3 is built from 18 residues. The V segment lost 5 bases and the J segment 1 base; nucleotides outside the gene matches: 14. CDR3 loop: CASSTTSYNRGGTDTQYF. Written as DNA, the CDR3 is TGTGCCAGCAGCACAACATCCTATAACAGGGGGGGCACAGATACGCAGTATTTT.

This clonotype occurred a few times. Written as DNA, the CDR3 is TGTGCCAGCAGCCATCGCAGACAGAACACTGAAGCTTTCTTT. This sequence encodes CASSHRRQNTEAFF. The rearrangement uses TRBV6-5 and TRBJ1-1; no firm D call. The CDR3 loop spans 14 amino acids. CDR1 is MNHEY, CDR2 SVGAGI, per germline. Trimming stripped 6 bases from V and 1 base from J, with 12 bases between.

This clonotype was observed at least ten times. The chain uses TRBV6-5 and TRBJ1-2, with 10 bases that match TRBD1. Germline CDR1 MNHEY, CDR2 SVGAGI. This CDR3 region has 14 residues. V gave up 4 bases and J gave up 4 bases; unmatched junction bases: 3. In DNA, the CDR3 is TGTGCCAGCAGTTCGACAGGGGGCGGCTATGGCTACACCTTC. The encoded protein is CASSSTGGGYGYTF.